A single sample is the source of the 15 T cell receptor beta chains below, sequenced in a study of PD-L1 blockade in urothelial cancer. Indicated time point: peripheral blood 6 weeks after treatment start. This table comes from immunoSEQ multiplex PCR, and its TCRdb copy is limited to in-frame clones, with some not included. This sample carries 20,000 to 25,000 clones, roughly 85% of them seen once, and the ten largest clones take approximately 1.5%. The source material was PBMCs, sampled around atezolizumab (anti-PD-L1) treatment. Receptors originate from a man between 65 and 85 years old with urothelial cancer.

The rearrangement uses TRBV5-8 and TRBJ2-7; D uncertain. CDR3 size: 12 residues. V dropped 4 bases and J dropped 6 bases, with 11 bases sitting between them. The germline V gene has CDR1 SGHTS and CDR2 YDEGEE. The CDR3 sequence: CASSPRAIEQYF. The CDR3 DNA is TGTGCCAGCAGCCCCCGAGCCATCGAGCAGTACTTC.

In this sample, this clone turned up a few times. The chain recombines TRBV7-2 with TRBJ2-1, with 7 bases matching TRBD2. V was pared by 1 base and J by 8 bases, with 8 bases of the junction left unmatched. Germline CDR1 reads SGHTA; CDR2 reads FQGNSA. The CDR3 consists of 15 residues. The CDR3 protein is CASSLEPAGFHEQFF. The CDR3 DNA is TGTGCCAGCAGCTTAGAACCAGCGGGATTTCATGAGCAGTTCTTC.

V gene TRBV12-5 combines with J gene TRBJ1-1, with a possible D match to TRBD1 (6 bases). Germline V CDR1 and CDR2: LGHNT, FRNRAP. The CDR3 length is 16 residues. The V and J ends lost 2 bases and 10 bases respectively, with 23 bases between them. The chain's CDR3 is CASGLKPGQLLVGAFF. The CDR3 DNA sequence: TGTGCTAGTGGTTTGAAGCCGGGACAATTATTAGTGGGAGCTTTCTTT. Complete variable domain (other parts from reference TRBV12-5 and TRBJ1-1): DARVTQTPRHKVTEMGQEVTMRCQPILGHNTVFWYRQTMMQGLELLAYFRNRAPLDDSGMPKDRFSAEMPDATLATLKIQPSEPRDSAVYFCASGLKPGQLLVGAFFGQGTRLTVV.

This sequence joins TRBV6-5 and TRBJ2-7, with TRBD2 identical over 8 bases. The CDR3 consists of 14 residues. The V segment lost 6 bases and the J segment 3 bases; nucleotides outside the gene matches: 7. Germline V gives CDR1 MNHEY, CDR2 SVGAGI. The CDR3 region is CASRTAGEGYEQYF. For the CDR3, the DNA is TGTGCCAGCAGAACAGCGGGGGAGGGCTACGAGCAGTACTTC.

This chain links TRBV18 with TRBJ1-5; D remains ambiguous. V lost 2 bases, J lost 4 bases, and 12 bases lay in between. CDR3 length equals 15 residues. CDR1 and CDR2 (germline): KGHSH, LQKENI. The chain's CDR3 is CASSPGQVLNQPQHF. The CDR3 DNA is TGTGCCAGCTCACCAGGGCAGGTTCTAAATCAGCCCCAGCATTTT.

By sample share, this clone is medium-sized. This chain joins TRBV19 and TRBJ1-1, with D possibly matching TRBD1 (6 bases). V shed 2 bases and J shed 0 bases, with 10 bases lying between them. The CDR3 totals 15 residues. The germline gives CDR1 LNHDA, CDR2 SQIVND (reference sequence). Here the CDR3 DNA reads TGTGCCAGTAGTATATCAGGGACATTGAACACTGAAGCTTTCTTT. As protein: CASSISGTLNTEAFF.

The sample holds one count of this clone. The J gene is TRBJ2-7, the V gene TRBV7-3; 9 nucleotides line up with TRBD1. Germline lookup yields CDR1 SGHTA and CDR2 FQGTGA. J lost 2 bases, V lost 4 bases, and 6 bases had no gene match. CDR3 length equals 15 residues. CDR3 loop: CASSYRGQGPYEQYF. The DNA of the CDR3 is TGTGCCAGCAGCTACAGGGGGCAGGGGCCCTACGAGCAGTACTTC.

This clone was found a few times. The CDR3 DNA is TGTGCCAGCAGCTCTACTGGGACAGCCTATGGCTACACCTTC. It is translated as CASSSTGTAYGYTF. The V gene is TRBV11-2, the J gene TRBJ1-2; 7 nucleotides align to TRBD1. The CDR3 totals 14 residues. J was trimmed by 4 bases and V by 4 bases; bases with no gene match: 6. From germline, CDR1 is SGHAT and CDR2 FQNNGV. The variable domain in full, with the rest retrieved from reference TRBV11-2 and TRBJ1-2, is EAGVAQSPRYKIIEKRQSVAFWCNPISGHATLYWYQQILGQGPKLLIQFQNNGVVDDSQLPKDRFSAERLKGVDSTLKIQPAKLEDSAVYLCASSSTGTAYGYTFGSGTRLTVV.

This sequence joins TRBV6-5 and TRBJ2-5, with D unclear. This CDR3 region has 13 residues. CDR1 and CDR2 from the germline V gene are MNHEY and SVGAGI. V was cut by 0 bases and J by 7 bases, with 9 bases left in between. In DNA form, the CDR3 reads TGTGCCAGCAGTTACTCGCCCCGAGGGACCCAGTACTTC. It is translated as CASSYSPRGTQYF.

This chain connects TRBV6-1 to TRBJ2-5; D is perhaps TRBD1 (5 bases). The CDR3 length is 14 residues. Germline V gene data show CDR1 as MNHNS and CDR2 as SASEGT. V was cut by 6 bases and J by 4 bases, with 15 bases left in between. DNA of the CDR3: TGTGCCAGCAGCAGAAGGTCTAGGGGAGAGACCCAGTACTTC. It translates to CASSRRSRGETQYF.

V is TRBV19 and J is TRBJ2-5; maybe TRBD1 (5 bases). This CDR3 has 14 amino acids. The V gene lost 2 bases and the J gene lost 1 base, with 8 bases spanning the gap. From germline, CDR1 is LNHDA and CDR2 SQIVND (reference sequence). DNA of the CDR3: TGTGCCAGTAGTATACGTACAGGCCAAGAGACCCAGTACTTC. This gives the protein CASSIRTGQETQYF.

CDR3 DNA: TGTGCCAGCGGGGACTCCCTCTCCTACGAGCAGTACTTC. Its translation is CASGDSLSYEQYF. The chain employs TRBV28 and TRBJ2-7, with a weak D call TRBD2 (6 bases). CDR1 and CDR2 (germline): MDHEN, SYDVKM. This CDR3 has 13 residues. Trimming pared 8 bases from V and 0 bases from J, leaving 11 bases between.

The CDR3 protein is CASSLGASSYNEQFF. In DNA, the CDR3 is TGCGCCAGCAGCCTTGGAGCAAGCTCCTACAATGAGCAGTTCTTC. This chain uses TRBV4-1 with TRBJ2-1; no definite D call. The V and J ends lost 4 bases and 0 bases respectively, with 10 bases between them. Germline V CDR1 and CDR2: MGHRA, YSYEKL. The CDR3 runs to 15 residues.

This clone appeared a single time. V gene TRBV4-1 combines with J gene TRBJ1-1; possibly TRBD1 for D (5 bases). Germline CDR1 MGHRA, CDR2 YSYEKL. The CDR3 extends over 16 amino acids. V shed 2 bases and J shed 1 base, with 14 bases lying between them. CDR3: CASSQPEKTENTEAFF. The DNA of the CDR3 is TGCGCCAGCAGCCAACCGGAAAAGACAGAGAACACTGAAGCTTTCTTT.

The chain employs TRBV4-3 and TRBJ2-3; 16 nucleotides line up with TRBD2. Germline V CDR1 and CDR2: LGHNA, YSLEER. The V segment lost 5 bases and the J segment 0 bases; nucleotides outside the gene matches: 8. The length of the CDR3 is 19 residues. CDR3 sequence: CASSGTSGRERTSTDTQYF. DNA of the CDR3: TGCGCCAGCAGCGGGACTAGCGGGAGGGAACGTACTAGCACAGATACGCAGTATTTT.